This T cell receptor beta chain was profiled in a study of T cells in Graves' hyperthyroidism and ophthalmopathy. Germline CDR1 and CDR2: SGHVS and FQNEAQ. With 5 bases clipped from V and 6 bases from J, the junction kept 15 bases outside the gene matches. The CDR3 loop spans 16 amino acids. The TCR beta CDR3 regions underwent amplification using RNA transcripts as the source. With the HTBI primer set, the TCR CDR3 went through a first round of RT-PCR. TCRdb re-derived calls from the multiplex PCR reads in MiXCR, one entry per CDR3 protein. The data show roughly 510,000 distinct CDR3 sequences, with 40% to 55% seen just once and around 47% held by the top ten.

This sequence joins TRBV7-8 and TRBJ2-7; 8 positions agree with TRBD2. The sequence derives from an adult woman with Graves' disease, either hyperthyroidism or ophthalmopathy (not recorded which). The material sequenced was peripheral blood or thyroid tissue (not recorded which). CDR3 DNA sequence: TGTGCCAGCAGCCCCACGAGAGTAGCGGGACCCGGCGAGCAGTACTTC. As protein: CASSPTRVAGPGEQYF.